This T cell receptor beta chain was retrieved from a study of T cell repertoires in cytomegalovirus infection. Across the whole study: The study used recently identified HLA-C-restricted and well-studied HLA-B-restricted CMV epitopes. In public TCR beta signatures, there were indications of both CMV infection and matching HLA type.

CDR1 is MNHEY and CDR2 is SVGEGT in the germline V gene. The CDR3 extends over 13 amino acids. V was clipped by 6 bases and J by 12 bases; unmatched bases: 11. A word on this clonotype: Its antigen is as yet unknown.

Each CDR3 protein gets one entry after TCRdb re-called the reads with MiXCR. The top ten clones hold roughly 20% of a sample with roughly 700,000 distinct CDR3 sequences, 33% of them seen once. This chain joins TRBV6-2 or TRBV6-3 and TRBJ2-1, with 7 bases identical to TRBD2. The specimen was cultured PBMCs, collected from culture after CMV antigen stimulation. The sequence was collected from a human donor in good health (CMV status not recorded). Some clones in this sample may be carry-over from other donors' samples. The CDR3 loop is CASRPSGPWGQFF. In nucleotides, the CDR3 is TGTGCCAGCAGACCTAGCGGCCCCTGGGGGCAGTTCTTC.